The clone carrying this T cell receptor beta chain has only a few counts. Its target is not known. This specimen belongs to a study of tumor-infiltrating lymphocytes in primary liver carcinoma. Study-wide context: All patients, whether men or women, fell within 30 to 69 years of age.

Overall study findings and caveats: It was in tumors, not blood, that the top-250-clone fraction was significantly higher (p = 0.039). Researchers did not compare CD4+ and CD8+ repertoires, as samples were bulk unsorted.

The V gene's germline CDR1 is MDHEN and CDR2 SYDVKM. The germline V and J ends were trimmed by 1 base and 5 bases, with 5 bases remaining between them. The CDR3 has 12 residues. In addition to blood RNA drawn from unsorted whole blood, germline DNA was extracted. At sampling, these chronic HBV carriers had received no treatment. TCR beta cDNA was reverse-transcribed from roughly 520 ng of total RNA. The reaction used a constant-region primer and ProtoScript II reverse transcriptase. For TCR beta, libraries were produced by three nested multiplex PCR rounds using slightly modified ARM-PCR. The two initial PCR rounds, roughly 9 cycles each, used TRBV1-TRBV30 forward and C-beta reverse primers. TCRdb called the multiplex PCR reads again in MiXCR, with one record for every CDR3 protein. The sample has 190,000 or so distinct CDR3 sequences; 65% are singletons.

The sequencing input was peripheral blood. The sequence came from a woman aged 60-70 years with primary liver carcinoma and hepatitis B virus infection. The chain links TRBV28 to TRBJ2-5; D is ambiguous. This CDR3 is CASSLFGETQYF. The CDR3 bases are TGTGCCAGCAGTTTATTCGGGGAGACCCAGTACTTC.